A selection of T cell receptor beta chains follows, all from one sample in a study of monozygotic twins with inflammatory bowel disease. TCRdb re-called the 5' RACE reads; every CDR3 protein appears as one record, without DNA. The table counts about 450,000 distinct CDR3 sequences; 2% to 2.5% lies in the top ten. The specimen was blood. The receptors shown here come from a human donor with ulcerative colitis or Crohn's disease, or a healthy co-twin of an affected twin (not recorded which). CDR3s include the opening cysteine and the closing phenylalanine or tryptophan. The order of the fields is V gene, J gene, CDR3 protein.

TRBV5-1,TRBJ1-3,CASRTKIAGTTGNTIYF
TRBV6-7,TRBJ2-1,CASREPGLAGSYNEQFF
TRBV14,TRBJ2-2,CASSQAKRAAGELFF
TRBV20-1,TRBJ2-1,CSVQRDDNEQFF
TRBV5-4,TRBJ2-7,CASSPDGYEQYF
TRBV5-1,TRBJ1-2,CASSWSSGSGGYTF
TRBV18,TRBJ1-2,CASSPPDRRESQGYTF
TRBV5-1,TRBJ2-1,CASSFGGLAANEQFF
TRBV11-2,TRBJ2-3,CASSSLRGNRGGTDTQYF
TRBV11-2,TRBJ2-5,CASSLEAPSVRGAQYF
TRBV7-8,TRBJ2-7,CASSPPGTGALGQYF
TRBV4-3,TRBJ1-1,CASSPGPPMNTEAFF
TRBV10-3,TRBJ2-7,CAISEPTSSAYEQYF
TRBV20-1,TRBJ1-2,CSAVDSTIYGYTF
TRBV5-1,TRBJ2-3,CASSLSADTQYF
TRBV20-1,TRBJ2-7,CSARVRRDYYEQYF
TRBV7-9,TRBJ1-4,CAVWGSLNEKLFF
TRBV24-1,TRBJ1-2,CATSDSRTANYGYTF
TRBV7-2,TRBJ2-7,CASSPGKISYEQYF
TRBV4-3,TRBJ2-6,CASSQDPPGSLYSGANVLTF
TRBV5-1,TRBJ2-7,CASRRTSGSYEQYF
TRBV20-1,TRBJ2-7,CSARVPRDPYEQYF
TRBV20-1,TRBJ1-6,CSARGEVALHF
TRBV29-1,TRBJ1-4,CSVVRGGTDGLFF
TRBV12-3/TRBV12-4,TRBJ2-7,CASSLGRFEQYF
TRBV7-9,TRBJ2-7,CASSLEGQQWDEQYF
TRBV7-8,TRBJ2-2,CASSSMDWNTGELFF
TRBV4-1,TRBJ2-2,CASSQDKGGSRELFF
TRBV29-1,TRBJ1-2,CSVEGWEANYGYTF
TRBV12-3/TRBV12-4,TRBJ1-1,CASENQENTEAFF
TRBV7-8,TRBJ2-4,CASSPAGAGLAKNIQYF
TRBV7-2,TRBJ1-1,CASSKGTWGTEAFF
TRBV5-1,TRBJ1-5,CASSLGVTSNQPQHF
TRBV12-5,TRBJ2-1,CASASGTGYDNEQFF
TRBV25-1,TRBJ1-6,CASSGQGTFRSPLHF
TRBV6-2/TRBV6-3,TRBJ2-7,CASRLTPGAPADEQYF
TRBV20-1,TRBJ2-1,CSARARLNEQFF
TRBV29-1,TRBJ2-4,CSVRTLLGNIQYF
TRBV7-9,TRBJ1-1,CASSADGSWVRGAFF
TRBV5-1,TRBJ2-1,CASSSGLTTAHGEQFF
TRBV4-2,TRBJ2-3,CASSQDLSGGGTDTQYF
TRBV6-1,TRBJ2-1,CASVSGSYNEQFF
TRBV20-1,TRBJ2-6,CSASLQGGTGANVLTF
TRBV12-3/TRBV12-4,TRBJ2-1,CASSSPEYYNEQFF
TRBV18,TRBJ2-7,CASSPGITNSYEQYF